The clone carrying this TCR beta chain was counted at least ten times. Its matching antigen is unknown. This entry belongs to a study of T cells after posttransplantation cyclophosphamide. Whole-study results and caveats: Later post-transplant blood repertoires were often dominated by donor CD8+ memory clones.

The method was immunoSEQ multiplex PCR; TCRdb's version includes in-frame clones alone and lacks a portion of them. The sample presents about 38,000 clones, none singletons. This receptor was identified in a middle-aged man in good health, CMV-negative, and a related stem cell transplant donor. Sequencing was performed on PBMCs.

The CDR3 protein is CASTTVDRRNTEAFF. DNA for the CDR3: TGTGCCAGCACCACCGTAGACAGAAGGAACACTGAAGCTTTCTTT. This rearrangement joins TRBV21-1 to TRBJ1-1; the listed D gene, TRBD1, was not tested against the DNA. TRBV21-1 is described as a pseudogene. The CDR3 consists of 15 residues.